This record covers a single TCR beta chain. The CDR3 runs to 15 residues. Germline-derived CDR1 and CDR2 are SGDLS and YYNGEE. V lost 9 bases and J lost 1, with 18 bases in between. These data belong to a study of blood T cell repertoires in COVID-19. Study-level background: From T cells, B-cell-depleted T cells, or PBMCs came the material, which was cDNA or gDNA.

The age range of participants was about 18 to 90 years, with residence in more than 20 US areas. Produced via immunoSEQ multiplex PCR; TCRdb's table is partial and in-frame only. The data show hundreds of thousands of clones, around 87% seen once. This clonotype was obtained from a woman between 50 and 59 years old who had recovered from COVID-19. Sequencing was done on a sample of PBMCs or T cells enriched from blood (not recorded which). The chain employs TRBV9 and TRBJ2-3; no definite D call. The CDR3 DNA reads TGTGCCAACCCGTGGTGGCCCAGCGGCACAGATACGCAGTATTTT. Its translation: CANPWWPSGTDTQYF.